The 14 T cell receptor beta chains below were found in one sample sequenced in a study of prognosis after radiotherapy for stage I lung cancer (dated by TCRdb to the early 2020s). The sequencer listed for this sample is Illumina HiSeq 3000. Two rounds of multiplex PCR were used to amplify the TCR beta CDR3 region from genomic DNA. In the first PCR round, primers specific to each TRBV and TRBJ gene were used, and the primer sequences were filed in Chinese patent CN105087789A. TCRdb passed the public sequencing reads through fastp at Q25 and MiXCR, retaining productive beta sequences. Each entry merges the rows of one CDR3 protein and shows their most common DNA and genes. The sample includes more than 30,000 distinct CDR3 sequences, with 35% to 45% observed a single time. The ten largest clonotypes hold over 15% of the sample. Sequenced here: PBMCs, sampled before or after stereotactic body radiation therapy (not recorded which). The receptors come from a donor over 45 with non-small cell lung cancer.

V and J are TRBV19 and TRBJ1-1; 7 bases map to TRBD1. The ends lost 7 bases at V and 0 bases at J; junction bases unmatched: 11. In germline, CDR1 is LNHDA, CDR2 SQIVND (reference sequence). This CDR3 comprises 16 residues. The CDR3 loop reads CASTQGGGAMNTEAFF. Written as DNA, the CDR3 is TGTGCCAGTACCCAGGGGGGGGGGGCCATGAACACTGAAGCTTTCTTT.

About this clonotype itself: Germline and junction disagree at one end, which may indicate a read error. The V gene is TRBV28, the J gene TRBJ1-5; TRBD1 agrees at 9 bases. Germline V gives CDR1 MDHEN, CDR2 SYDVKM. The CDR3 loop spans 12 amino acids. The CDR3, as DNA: TGTGTCAACGGGACAGGGAATCAGCCCCAGAATTTT. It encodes CVNGTGNQPQNF.

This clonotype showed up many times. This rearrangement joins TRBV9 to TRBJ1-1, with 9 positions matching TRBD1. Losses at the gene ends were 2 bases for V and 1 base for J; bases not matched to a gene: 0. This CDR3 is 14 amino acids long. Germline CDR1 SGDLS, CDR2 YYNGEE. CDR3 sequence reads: CASSVGQGNTEAFF. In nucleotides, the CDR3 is TGTGCCAGCAGCGTGGGACAGGGGAACACTGAAGCTTTCTTT.

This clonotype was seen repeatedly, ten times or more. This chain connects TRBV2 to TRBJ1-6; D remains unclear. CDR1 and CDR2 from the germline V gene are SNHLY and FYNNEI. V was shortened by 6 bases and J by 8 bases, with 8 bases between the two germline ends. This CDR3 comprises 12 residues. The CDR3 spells CASRPSDSPLHF. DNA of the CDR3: TGTGCCAGCAGGCCGTCGGATTCACCCCTCCACTTT.

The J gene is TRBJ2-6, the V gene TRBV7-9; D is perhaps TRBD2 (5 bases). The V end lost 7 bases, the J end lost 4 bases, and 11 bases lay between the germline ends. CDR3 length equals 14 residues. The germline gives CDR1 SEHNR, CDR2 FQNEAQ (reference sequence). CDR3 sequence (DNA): TGTGCCAGCAACGAGGGATCCGGGGCCAACGTCCTGACTTTC. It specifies CASNEGSGANVLTF. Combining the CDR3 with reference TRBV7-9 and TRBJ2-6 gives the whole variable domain DTGVSQNPRHKITKRGQNVTFRCDPISEHNRLYWYRQTLGQGPEFLTYFQNEAQLEKSRLLSDRFSAERPKGSFSTLEIQRTEQGDSAMYLCASNEGSGANVLTFGAGSRLTVL.

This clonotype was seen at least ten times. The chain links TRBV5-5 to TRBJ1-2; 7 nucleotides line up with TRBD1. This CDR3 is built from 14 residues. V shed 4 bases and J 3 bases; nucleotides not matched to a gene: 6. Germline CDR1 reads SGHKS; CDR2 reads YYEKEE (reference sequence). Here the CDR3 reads CASSDREVDYGYTF. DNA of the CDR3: TGTGCCAGCAGCGACAGGGAAGTGGACTATGGCTACACCTTC.

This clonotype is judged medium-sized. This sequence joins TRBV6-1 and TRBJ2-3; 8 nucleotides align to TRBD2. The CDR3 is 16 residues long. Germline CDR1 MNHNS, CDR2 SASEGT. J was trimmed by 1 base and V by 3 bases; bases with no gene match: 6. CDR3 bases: TGTGCCAGCAGTGAGGAAGCGGGAGAAGGCACAGATACGCAGTATTTT. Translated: CASSEEAGEGTDTQYF.

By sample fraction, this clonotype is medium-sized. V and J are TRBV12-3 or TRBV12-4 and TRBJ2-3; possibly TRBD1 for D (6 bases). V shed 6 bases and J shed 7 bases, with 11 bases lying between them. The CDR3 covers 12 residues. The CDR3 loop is CASSAGEYTQYF. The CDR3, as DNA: TGTGCCAGCAGCGCAGGGGAATATACGCAGTATTTT.

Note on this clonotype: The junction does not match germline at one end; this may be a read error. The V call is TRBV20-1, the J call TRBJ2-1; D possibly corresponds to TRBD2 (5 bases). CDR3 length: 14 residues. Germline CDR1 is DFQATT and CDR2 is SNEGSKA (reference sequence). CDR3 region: CSSSHPFRANEQFF. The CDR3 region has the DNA TGCAGTTCTAGCCATCCTTTCCGGGCGAATGAGCAGTTCTTC.

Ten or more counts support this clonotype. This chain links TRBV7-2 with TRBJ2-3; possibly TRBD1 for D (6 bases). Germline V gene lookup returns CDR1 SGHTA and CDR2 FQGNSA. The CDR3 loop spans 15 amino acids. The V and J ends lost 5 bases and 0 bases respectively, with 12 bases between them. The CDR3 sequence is CASSDGTPSTDTQYF. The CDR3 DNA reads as TGTGCCAGCAGCGACGGGACACCGAGCACAGATACGCAGTATTTT.

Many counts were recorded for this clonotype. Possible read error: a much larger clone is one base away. CDR3 bases: TGTGCCAGCAGCTTGGACAGGGACTACGAGCGGTACTTC. It specifies CASSLDRDYERYF. The chain is built from TRBV28 and TRBJ2-7, with TRBD1 as a possible D gene (8 bases). CDR3 length equals 13 residues. The V gene's germline CDR1 is MDHEN and CDR2 SYDVKM.

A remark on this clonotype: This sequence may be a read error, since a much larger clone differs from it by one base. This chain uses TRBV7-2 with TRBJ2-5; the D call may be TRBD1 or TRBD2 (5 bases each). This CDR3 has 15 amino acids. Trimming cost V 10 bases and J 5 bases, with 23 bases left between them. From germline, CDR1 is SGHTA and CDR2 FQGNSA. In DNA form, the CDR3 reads TGTGCCATCGGCGAGGGGTCAGCAACCAGGGAGACCCAGTACTTC. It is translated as CAIGEGSATRETQYF.

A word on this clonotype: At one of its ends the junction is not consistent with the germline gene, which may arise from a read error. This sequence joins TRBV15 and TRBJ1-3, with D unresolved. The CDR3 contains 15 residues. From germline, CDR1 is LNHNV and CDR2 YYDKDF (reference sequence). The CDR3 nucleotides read TGTGCCACCAGTGCGGGCCCTCGCTCTCGAAACACCATATATTTT. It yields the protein CATSAGPRSRNTIYF.

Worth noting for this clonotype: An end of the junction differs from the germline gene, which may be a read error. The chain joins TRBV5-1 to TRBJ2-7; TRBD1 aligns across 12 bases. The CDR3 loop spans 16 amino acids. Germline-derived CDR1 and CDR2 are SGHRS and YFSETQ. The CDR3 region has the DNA TGCGCCAGCATCTTGGGCGGGACAGGGGGCCCCTACGAGCAGTACTTC. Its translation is CASILGGTGGPYEQYF.